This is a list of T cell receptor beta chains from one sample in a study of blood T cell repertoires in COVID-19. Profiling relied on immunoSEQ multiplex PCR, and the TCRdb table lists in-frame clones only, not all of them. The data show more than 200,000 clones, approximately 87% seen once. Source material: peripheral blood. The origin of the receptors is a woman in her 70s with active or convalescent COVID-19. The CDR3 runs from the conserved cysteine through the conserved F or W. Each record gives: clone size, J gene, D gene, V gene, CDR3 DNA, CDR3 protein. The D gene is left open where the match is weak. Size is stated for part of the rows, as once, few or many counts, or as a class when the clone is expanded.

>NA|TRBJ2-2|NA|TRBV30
TGTGCCTGGAGTAGGTCAGGTGGGACCGGGGAGCTGTTTTTT
CAWSRSGGTGELFF
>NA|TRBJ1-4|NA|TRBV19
TGTGCCAGTAGAGTACAGGGTTCTAATGAAAAACTGTTTTTT
CASRVQGSNEKLFF
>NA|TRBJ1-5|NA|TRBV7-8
TGTGCCAGCAGCTTAGGCGACCGGGTAGCCCAGCATTTT
CASSLGDRVAQHF
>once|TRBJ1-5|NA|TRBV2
TGTGCCAGCGCCCAACAGGGACCCAATCAGCCCCAGCATTTT
CASAQQGPNQPQHF
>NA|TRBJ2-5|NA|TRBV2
TGTGCCAGCAGTCCCTGGGACACCCTTGGAGAGACCCAGTACTTC
CASSPWDTLGETQYF
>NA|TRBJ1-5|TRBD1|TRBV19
TGTGCCAGTAGTTCGACAGGGGGCAATCAGCCCCAGCATTTT
CASSSTGGNQPQHF
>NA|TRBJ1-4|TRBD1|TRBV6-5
TGTGCCAGCAGTTACTCTTTCCAGGGGGGCGAAAAACTGTTTTTT
CASSYSFQGGEKLFF
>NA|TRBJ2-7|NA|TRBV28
TGTGCCAGCACCCTGAGTGGGGGGTCTTCCTACGAGCAGTACTTC
CASTLSGGSSYEQYF
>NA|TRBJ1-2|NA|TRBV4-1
TGCGCCAGCAGCCAAGGAGGGATCTATGGCTACACCTTC
CASSQGGIYGYTF
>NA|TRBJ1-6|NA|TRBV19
TGTGCCAGTAGTATGGGGCAGGGGTTTTCACCCCTCCACTTT
CASSMGQGFSPLHF
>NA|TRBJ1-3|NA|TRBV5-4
TGTGCCAGCAGTTTCGACAGGTCTGGAAACACCATATATTTT
CASSFDRSGNTIYF
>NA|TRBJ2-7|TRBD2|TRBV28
TGTGCCAGCAGCAGGACTAGCGGGAGTCCCCCCTACGAGCAGTACTTC
CASSRTSGSPPYEQYF
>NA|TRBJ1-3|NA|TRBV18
TGTGCCAGCTCACCACCATCACGGTCCTCTGGAAACACCATATATTTT
CASSPPSRSSGNTIYF
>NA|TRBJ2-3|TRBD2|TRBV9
TGTGCCAGCAGCGTAGCGGCCGGGAGGTCGACAGATACGCAGTATTTT
CASSVAAGRSTDTQYF
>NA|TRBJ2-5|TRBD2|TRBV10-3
TGTGCCATCAGCCCGACTAGCGGGGGGGTAGAGACCCAGTACTTC
CAISPTSGGVETQYF
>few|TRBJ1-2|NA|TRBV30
TGTGCCTGGGGCCGACAGCTCCAAGAGGGCTACACCTTC
CAWGRQLQEGYTF
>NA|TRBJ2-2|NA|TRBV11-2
TGTGCCAGCAGCTTAGAAAGGGGGAAGCTGTTTTTT
CASSLERGKLFF
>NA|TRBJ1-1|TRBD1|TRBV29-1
TGCAGCGTGGAAAGGACAGGGGGCACTGAAGCTTTCTTT
CSVERTGGTEAFF
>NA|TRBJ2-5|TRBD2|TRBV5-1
TGCGCCAGCAGCATTACTAGCGGGGGACCAGGGGAGACCCAGTACTTC
CASSITSGGPGETQYF
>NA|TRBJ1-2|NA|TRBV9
TGTGCCAGCAGCACAGCGGGGAGAGGAGCTAACTATGGCTACACCTTC
CASSTAGRGANYGYTF
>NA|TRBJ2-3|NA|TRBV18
TGTGCCAGCTCACCGGCGGGAAGGGGAGCTATCACAGATACGCAGTATTTT
CASSPAGRGAITDTQYF
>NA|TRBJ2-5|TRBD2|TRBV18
TGTGCCAGCTCACCCCGGGGAGGGGTAGCCCAAGAGACCCAGTACTTC
CASSPRGGVAQETQYF
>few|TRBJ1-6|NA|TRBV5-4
TGTGCCAGCAGCTTGGGGGCAGCAAGCTCCTATAATTCACCCCTCCACTTT
CASSLGAASSYNSPLHF
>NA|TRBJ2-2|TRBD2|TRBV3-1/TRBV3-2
TGTGCCAGCAGCCCACCGGGACTAGCGGCGTTCGCGAACACCGGGGAGCTGTTTTTT
CASSPPGLAAFANTGELFF
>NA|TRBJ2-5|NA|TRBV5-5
TGTGCCAGCAGCTTTTACCAAGCTTCCGGGGGTCAAGAGACCCAGTACTTC
CASSFYQASGGQETQYF
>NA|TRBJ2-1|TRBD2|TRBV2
TGTGCCAGCAGTGTCGTCCGGGAGGGGAGTGAGCAGCTCTTC
CASSVVREGSEQLF
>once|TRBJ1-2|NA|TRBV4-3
TGCGCCAGCAGCCAAGGGGCAGGGACTCACCTCTATGGCTACACCTTC
CASSQGAGTHLYGYTF
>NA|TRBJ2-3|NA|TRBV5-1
TGCGCCAGCAGCTTGGGTCCTTCCTCGGATACGCAGTATTTT
CASSLGPSSDTQYF
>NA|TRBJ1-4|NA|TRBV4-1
TGCGCCAGCAGCCTGAACCAGTTTAATGAAAAACTGTTTTTT
CASSLNQFNEKLFF
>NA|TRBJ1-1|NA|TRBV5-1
TGCGCCAGCAGGGACGGGAGTACGCCGCCTGAAGCTTTCTTT
CASRDGSTPPEAFF
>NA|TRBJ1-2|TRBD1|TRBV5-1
TGCGCCAGCAGCTTGGCTTCGGGACAGATACTTGGCTACACCTTC
CASSLASGQILGYTF
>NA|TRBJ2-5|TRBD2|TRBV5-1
TGCGCCAGCAGCCCTCGGGGGACTAGCGGACAAGAGACCCAGTACTTC
CASSPRGTSGQETQYF
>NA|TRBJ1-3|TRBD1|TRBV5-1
TGCGCCAGCAGCCCTGGACAGGTGTACGACACCATATATTTT
CASSPGQVYDTIYF
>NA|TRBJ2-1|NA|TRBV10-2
TGCGCCAGCAGTGAGGGAGGAACAGTCAATGAGCAGTTCTTC
CASSEGGTVNEQFF
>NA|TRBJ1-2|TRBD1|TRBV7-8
TGTGCCAGCAGCTTAGGACAGGGGGACTATGGCTACACCTTC
CASSLGQGDYGYTF
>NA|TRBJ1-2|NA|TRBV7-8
TGTGCCAGCAGCTTAAACAGGGCCCACTATGGCTACACCTTC
CASSLNRAHYGYTF
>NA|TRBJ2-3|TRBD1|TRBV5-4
TGTGCCAGCAGCTTGGGACAGGGGGCAGGAGATACGCAGTATTTT
CASSLGQGAGDTQYF
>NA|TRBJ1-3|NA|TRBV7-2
TGTGCCAGCAGCCCAAAGACAGCTGGAAACACCATATATTTT
CASSPKTAGNTIYF
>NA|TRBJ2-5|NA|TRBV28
TGTGCCAGCACCCAGGGTGGAGAGACCCAGTACTTC
CASTQGGETQYF
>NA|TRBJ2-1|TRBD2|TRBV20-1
TGCAGTGCTAGTCTCTTAGGACTAGCGGGGAACAATGAGCAGTTCTTC
CSASLLGLAGNNEQFF
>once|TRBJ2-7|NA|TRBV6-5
TGTGCCAGCAGTTACCGGGTTTTGGGCTACGAGCAGTACTTC
CASSYRVLGYEQYF
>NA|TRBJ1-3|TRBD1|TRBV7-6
TGTGCCAGCAGCGAACAGGGGGTTTCTGGAAACACCATATATTTT
CASSEQGVSGNTIYF
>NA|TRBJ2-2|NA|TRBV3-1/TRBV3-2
TGTGCCAGCAGCCCCTCAAGGGGGATTGACACCGGGGAGCTGTTTTTT
CASSPSRGIDTGELFF
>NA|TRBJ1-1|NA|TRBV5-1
TGCGCCAGCAGCGTGGACCTTCCAGGGGACACTGAAGCTTTCTTT
CASSVDLPGDTEAFF
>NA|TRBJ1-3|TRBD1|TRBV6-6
TGTGCCAGCAGAGTACAACAGGGGAATGCCGGAAACACCATATATTTT
CASRVQQGNAGNTIYF
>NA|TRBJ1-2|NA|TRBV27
TGTGCCAGCAAACTGAACAGGGCCGGGGGCTACACCTTC
CASKLNRAGGYTF
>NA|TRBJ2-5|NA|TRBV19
TGTGCCACTAGCCCCCCCGGGAGAGAAGAGACCCAGTACTTC
CATSPPGREETQYF
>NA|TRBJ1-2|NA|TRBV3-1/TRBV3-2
TGTGCCAGCAGCGGTGATACCTACGGGAACTATGGCTACACCTTC
CASSGDTYGNYGYTF